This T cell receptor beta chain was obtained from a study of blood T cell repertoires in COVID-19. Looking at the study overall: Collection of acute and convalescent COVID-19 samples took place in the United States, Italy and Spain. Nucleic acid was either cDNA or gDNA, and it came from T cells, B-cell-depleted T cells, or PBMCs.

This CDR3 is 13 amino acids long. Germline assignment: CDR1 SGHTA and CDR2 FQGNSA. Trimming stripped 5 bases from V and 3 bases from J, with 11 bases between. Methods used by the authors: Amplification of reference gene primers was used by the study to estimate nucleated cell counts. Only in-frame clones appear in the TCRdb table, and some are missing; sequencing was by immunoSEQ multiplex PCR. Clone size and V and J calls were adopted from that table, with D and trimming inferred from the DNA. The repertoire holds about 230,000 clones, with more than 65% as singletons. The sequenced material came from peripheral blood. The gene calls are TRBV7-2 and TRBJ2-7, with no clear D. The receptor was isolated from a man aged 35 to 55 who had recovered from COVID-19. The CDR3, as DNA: TGTGCCAGCAGCCCAAGACTGAACTACGAGCAGTACTTC. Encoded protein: CASSPRLNYEQYF.